These 9 T cell receptor beta chains share one sample of origin, sequenced in a study of neoadjuvant anti-PD-1 for oral cavity cancer (dated by TCRdb to about 2021). This sample's time point label indicates: before neoadjuvant nivolumab. Preparation of the library involved the immunoSEQ multiplex PCR assay. Held by TCRdb, this immuneACCESS table contains in-frame sequences only and omits some clones. Under half of the omission traces to an unresolved V gene where checked; the cause of the rest is unknown. Present in this sample are over 5,500 clones, 70% to 80% of which were seen just once. Of the sample, approximately 3.3% is held by the ten largest clones. The sequences come from PBMCs, collected before nivolumab (anti-PD-1) treatment. All receptors come from a person aged 40 to 85 with oral cavity squamous cell carcinoma.

This chain links TRBV7-2 with TRBJ1-6; D uncertain. V lost 1 base to trimming and J lost 8 bases, with 9 bases between them. From germline, CDR1 is SGHTA and CDR2 FQGNSA. This CDR3 is 14 amino acids long. CDR3 nucleotides: TGTGCCAGCAGCTTAGGACCCCCGGATTCACCCCTCCACTTT. Residues: CASSLGPPDSPLHF.

The chain joins TRBV10-3 to TRBJ1-6; TRBD1 is a possible D gene (6 bases). Deletions cut 4 bases from V and 7 bases from J, with 14 bases between. CDR3 size: 15 residues. The V gene's germline CDR1 is ENHRY and CDR2 SYGVKD. The CDR3 is CAISGTGTKNSPLHF. The CDR3 region has the DNA TGTGCCATCAGTGGGACCGGGACAAAGAATTCACCCCTCCACTTT.

V and J are TRBV4-3 and TRBJ2-1; 7 bases line up with TRBD1. Losses at the gene ends were 0 bases for V and 6 bases for J; bases not matched to a gene: 5. The germline CDR1 and CDR2 sequences are LGHNA and YSLEER. The CDR3 totals 15 residues. This chain's CDR3 is CASSQEWAGGNEQFF. CDR3 in DNA: TGCGCCAGCAGCCAAGAGTGGGCAGGGGGCAATGAGCAGTTCTTC.

In its sample, this clone was seen a few times. The genes are TRBV6-6 and TRBJ2-5, with D unresolved. Germline CDR1 reads MNHNY; CDR2 reads SVGAGI (reference sequence). CDR3 length equals 15 residues. The V gene lost 2 bases and the J gene lost 0 bases, with 10 bases spanning the gap. CDR3: CASSYIRQNQETQYF. The CDR3 nucleotides read TGTGCCAGCAGTTACATTAGGCAGAACCAAGAGACCCAGTACTTC.

This clone has just one count. The chain couples TRBV7-9 to TRBJ1-1; TRBD1 aligns across 7 bases. This CDR3 comprises 16 residues. Trimming at V came to 2 bases and at J to 3 bases, leaving 9 bases not matched to a gene. Germline assignment: CDR1 SEHNR and CDR2 FQNEAQ (reference sequence). The CDR3 loop is CASSLTGDILHTEAFF. The CDR3 nucleotides read TGTGCCAGCAGCTTAACAGGGGACATTCTTCACACTGAAGCTTTCTTT.

V gene TRBV12-5 combines with J gene TRBJ2-5, with D possibly called TRBD1 or TRBD2 (5 bases each). Trimming shortened V by 6 bases and J by 3 bases, and 5 bases separated the two germline ends. This CDR3 contains 11 residues. Germline V gives CDR1 LGHNT, CDR2 FRNRAP. The CDR3 loop reads CASGGEETQYF. DNA of the CDR3: TGTGCTAGTGGGGGGGAAGAGACCCAGTACTTC.

This clone was picked up a small number of times. The chain joins TRBV19 to TRBJ1-2; 9 bases fit TRBD1. The V gene end was trimmed by 7 bases and the J gene end by 0 bases; junction bases not matched to a gene: 12. This CDR3 has 17 amino acids. The germline CDR1 and CDR2 sequences are LNHDA and SQIVND (reference sequence). The CDR3 DNA reads TGTGCCAGTATTGACCCCGCCCGGGACAGGGCTAACTATGGCTACACCTTC. Protein: CASIDPARDRANYGYTF.

This chain joins TRBV10-3 and TRBJ1-4; unclear D gene. V was trimmed by 0 bases and J by 4 bases, leaving 9 bases between them. CDR1 ENHRY and CDR2 SYGVKD come from the germline V gene. CDR3 length equals 15 residues. CDR3 in amino acids: CAISESTSINEKLFF. The DNA for the CDR3 is TGTGCCATCAGTGAGTCAACAAGTATTAATGAAAAACTGTTTTTT.

This clone was seen a few times. V gene TRBV19 combines with J gene TRBJ1-3, with a tentative D call TRBD1 (6 bases). Germline V lookup: CDR1 LNHDA, CDR2 SQIVND (reference sequence). Trimming took 8 bases from V and 4 from J, leaving 15 bases between them. CDR3 length: 14 amino acids. CDR3 sequence reads: CASRLRGSGNTIYF. The CDR3, as DNA: TGTGCCAGTCGTCTCAGGGGATCAGGAAACACCATATATTTT.